Following are 31 T cell receptor beta chains from one sample sequenced in a study of T cell repertoires in breast cancer. Paired alpha-beta TCRs of CD8+ T cells were analyzed by expanded emulsion RT-PCR. Blocking oligonucleotides added to a second nested PCR suppressed unpaired genes. One entry per CDR3 protein, called by TCRdb with MiXCR from the emulsion pairing reads. The sample has roughly 40,000 distinct CDR3 sequences, 35% to 50% seen once. The specimen sequenced was CD8+ T cells. Receptors were obtained from a pool of human donors with breast cancer or a healthy control (not recorded which).

The V gene is TRBV12-3 or TRBV12-4, the J gene TRBJ1-2, with D hard to call. Trimming pared 6 bases from V and 2 bases from J, leaving 7 bases between. The CDR3 covers 12 residues. The CDR3 DNA sequence: TGTGCCAGCAGGGGAAACAACTATGGCTACACCTTC. Encoded protein: CASRGNNYGYTF.

The gene calls are TRBV24-1 and TRBJ2-1; D may be TRBD2 (6 bases). CDR1 and CDR2 from the germline V gene are KGHDR and SFDVKD. The CDR3 covers 14 residues. The germline V and J ends were trimmed by 5 bases and 6 bases, with 13 bases remaining between them. The CDR3 spells CATSATGGLNEQFF. Written as DNA, the CDR3 is TGTGCCACCAGTGCAACCGGGGGACTCAATGAGCAGTTCTTC.

On this clonotype: This may stem from a read error, because a much larger clone lies one nucleotide away. The CDR3 DNA reads as TGTGCCAGCAGCATGGGGGCGGGAACCCACGAGCAGTACTTC. Amino acid sequence: CASSMGAGTHEQYF. The chain couples TRBV25-1 to TRBJ2-7; perhaps D is TRBD1 or TRBD2 (6 bases each). CDR3 length: 14 amino acids. Germline V gene data show CDR1 as MGHDK and CDR2 as SYGVNS. The ends were cut back, 6 bases at V and 5 bases at J, with 17 bases in the middle.

This chain joins TRBV7-3 and TRBJ2-5; D possibly corresponds to TRBD1 (6 bases). Trimming stripped 5 bases from V and 2 bases from J, with 9 bases between. CDR3 length: 13 residues. Germline CDR1 is SGHTA and CDR2 is FQGTGA. The CDR3 region has the DNA TGTGCCAGCAGCCCCGGACAGCAAGAGACCCAGTACTTC. Encoded protein: CASSPGQQETQYF.

This clonotype was found many times. The V and J genes are TRBV4-2 and TRBJ2-3; no reliable D call. Looked up from germline, CDR1 is LGHNA and CDR2 is YNFKEQ. The V and J ends lost 0 bases and 3 bases respectively, with 4 bases between them. This CDR3 spans 13 amino acids. CDR3 protein: CASSQEGTDTQYF. The CDR3 bases are TGTGCCAGCAGCCAAGAGGGAACAGATACGCAGTATTTT.

This rearrangement joins TRBV25-1 to TRBJ1-1; D remains unclear. The V end was cut by 5 bases, the J end by 1 base, with 8 bases between. CDR1 is MGHDK, CDR2 SYGVNS, per germline. The CDR3 runs to 13 residues. The CDR3 coding sequence is TGTGCCAGCAGTATGAACACGAACACTGAAGCTTTCTTT. The encoded protein is CASSMNTNTEAFF.

Note on this clonotype: A read error may be the cause here, since a much bigger clone is one base away. This rearrangement joins TRBV20-1 to TRBJ1-1; D gene ambiguous. Germline values: CDR1 DFQATT, CDR2 SNEGSKA (reference sequence). The CDR3 sequence is 14 residues long. V was clipped by 6 bases and J by 6 bases, with 20 bases between them. This CDR3 is CSAKARGVDAEAFF. The CDR3 DNA reads as TGCAGTGCAAAGGCCCGTGGGGTCGACGCTGAAGCTTTCTTT.

To note about this clonotype: Compared with germline, one end of the junction differs, possibly owing to a read error. V is TRBV2 and J is TRBJ2-6; D might be TRBD1 or TRBD2, each matching 5 bases. Germline V gives CDR1 SNHLY, CDR2 FYNNEI. CDR3 length: 15 residues. The CDR3 protein is CASTLGDSGANVLTF. The CDR3 DNA reads TGTGCTAGCACCTTGGGGGATTCCGGGGCCAACGTCCTGACTTTC. Combining the CDR3 with reference TRBV2 and TRBJ2-6 gives the whole variable domain EPEVTQTPSHQVTQMGQEVILRCVPISNHLYFYWYRQILGQKVEFLVSFYNNEISEKSEIFDDQFSVERPDGSNFTLKIRSTKLEDSAMYFCASTLGDSGANVLTFGAGSRLTVL.

Comments on this clonotype: A read error may explain this, as a much larger clone is one base away. The CDR3 DNA reads TGCAGTGCTAGATCGGTGACAGGGAAGACTGAAGCTTTCTTT. Amino acid sequence: CSARSVTGKTEAFF. The V and J genes are TRBV20-1 and TRBJ1-1, with 7 bases aligning to TRBD1. This CDR3 spans 14 amino acids. Germline CDR1 and CDR2: DFQATT and SNEGSKA (reference sequence). V was pared by 2 bases and J by 5 bases, with 8 bases of the junction left unmatched.

J is TRBJ2-7 and V is TRBV4-2; D possibly corresponds to TRBD2 (6 bases). Trimming took 1 base from V and 5 from J, leaving 15 bases between them. The length of the CDR3 is 15 residues. CDR1 is LGHNA and CDR2 is YNFKEQ in the germline V gene. The CDR3: CASSQVLASLHEQYF. As DNA, the CDR3 is TGTGCCAGCAGCCAAGTGCTAGCGAGCCTCCACGAGCAGTACTTC.

The chain employs TRBV7-2 and TRBJ1-6, with D unresolved. This CDR3 contains 14 residues. The germline CDR1 and CDR2 sequences are SGHTA and FQGNSA. V was cut by 2 bases and J by 8 bases, with 10 bases left in between. Here the CDR3 reads CASSLSQADSPLHF. CDR3 coding DNA: TGTGCCAGCAGCTTAAGTCAGGCGGATTCACCCCTCCACTTT.

This clonotype has a handful of counts. The chain employs TRBV3-1 and TRBJ1-1, with a possible D match to TRBD1 (5 bases). The V end lost 6 bases, the J end lost 5 bases, and 13 bases lay between the germline ends. The CDR3 is made up of 13 amino acids. The germline V gene encodes CDR1 LGHDT and CDR2 YNNKEL (reference sequence). The CDR3, as DNA: TGTGCCAGCAGAAGACAGCGGGGGACTGAAGCTTTCTTT. It is translated as CASRRQRGTEAFF.

The V gene is TRBV18, the J gene TRBJ1-2; D call uncertain. Trimming stripped 3 bases from V and 7 bases from J, with 18 bases between. The CDR3 is 15 amino acids. CDR1 and CDR2 (germline): KGHSH, LQKENI. The CDR3 coding sequence is TGTGCCAGCTCACCGGTCGAGGAAGGCTCTAGTGGCTACACCTTC. It translates to CASSPVEEGSSGYTF. The variable domain in full, completed from reference TRBV18 and TRBJ1-2, reads NAGVMQNPRHLVRRRGQEARLRCSPMKGHSHVYWYRQLPEEGLKFMVYLQKENIIDESGMPKERFSAEFPKEGPSILRIQQVVRGDSAAYFCASSPVEEGSSGYTFGSGTRLTVV.

The chain links TRBV19 to TRBJ2-3; 8 bases match TRBD2. The CDR3 runs 16 residues. Germline CDR1 is LNHDA and CDR2 is SQIVND (reference sequence). V trimming: 4 bases; J trimming: 1 base; junction bases outside the gene matches: 7. The CDR3 nucleotides read TGTGCCAGTAGTAGCCTCGGACTAGCCCGCACAGATACGCAGTATTTT. Translated, it gives CASSSLGLARTDTQYF.

This clonotype showed up just a few times. V and J are TRBV7-2 and TRBJ2-7; no clear D gene. There are 13 residues in the CDR3. Trimming stripped 5 bases from V and 0 bases from J, with 8 bases between. From germline, CDR1 is SGHTA and CDR2 FQGNSA. Here the CDR3 DNA reads TGTGCCAGCAGCCAGAGGAGCTCCTACGAGCAGTACTTC. It encodes CASSQRSSYEQYF.

The J gene is TRBJ1-5, the V gene TRBV2, with a possible D match to TRBD1 (5 bases). V was trimmed by 4 bases and J by 1 base, leaving 8 bases between them. The CDR3 runs to 14 residues. Per the germline V gene, CDR1 is SNHLY and CDR2 is FYNNEI. The CDR3 coding sequence is TGTGCCAGCAGTGGGGGGACGAGCAATCAGCCCCAGCATTTT. It translates to CASSGGTSNQPQHF. Together with reference TRBV2 and TRBJ1-5, the CDR3 gives the full variable domain: EPEVTQTPSHQVTQMGQEVILRCVPISNHLYFYWYRQILGQKVEFLVSFYNNEISEKSEIFDDQFSVERPDGSNFTLKIRSTKLEDSAMYFCASSGGTSNQPQHFGDGTRLSIL.

This chain's CDR3 is CASSYEGSPVYEQYF. CDR3 bases: TGTGCCAGCAGCTACGAGGGATCCCCTGTCTACGAGCAGTACTTC. This chain links TRBV7-2 with TRBJ2-7; D possibly corresponds to TRBD2 (5 bases). Germline values: CDR1 SGHTA, CDR2 FQGNSA. The ends were cut back, 4 bases at V and 3 bases at J, with 16 bases in the middle. The CDR3 has 15 residues.

This clonotype came up many times. V usage is TRBV7-9 and J usage is TRBJ2-3; the D gene is possibly TRBD2 (6 bases). The V gene's germline CDR1 is SEHNR and CDR2 FQNEAQ (reference sequence). Trimming stripped 6 bases from V and 0 bases from J, with 13 bases between. The CDR3 contains 15 residues. The CDR3 sequence: CASSLGLTSTDTQYF. Here the CDR3 DNA reads TGTGCCAGCAGTTTGGGACTGACTAGCACAGATACGCAGTATTTT.

The chain couples TRBV18 to TRBJ1-1, with 8 bases lining up with TRBD1. Germline trimming cut 6 bases from V and 1 base from J; bases unmatched to any gene: 10. CDR1 is KGHSH, CDR2 LQKENI, per germline. The CDR3 is 16 residues long. In nucleotides, the CDR3 is TGTGCCAGCTCCCAGACTGGGACAGGTTCGAACACTGAAGCTTTCTTT. Its translation: CASSQTGTGSNTEAFF.

For the CDR3, the DNA is TGTGCCAGCAGCCAAGATTTATACGAGCAGTACTTC. It yields the protein CASSQDLYEQYF. The chain employs TRBV4-2 and TRBJ2-7; D is uncertain. Between the trimmed V and J ends, which lost 0 bases and 4 bases, there was a span of 4 bases. Germline CDR1 and CDR2: LGHNA and YNFKEQ. This CDR3 contains 12 residues.

Note on this clonotype: This may come from a read error, since a much larger clone is one base off. The chain carries TRBV15 and TRBJ2-1, with 11 bases lining up with TRBD2. The ends lost 8 bases at V and 0 bases at J; junction bases unmatched: 6. Per the germline V gene, CDR1 is LNHNV and CDR2 is YYDKDF (reference sequence). The CDR3 is 16 residues long. The CDR3 loop is CATLGLADNSYNEQFF. CDR3 DNA: TGTGCCACCCTGGGACTAGCGGACAACTCCTACAATGAGCAGTTCTTC.

The V gene is TRBV3-1, the J gene TRBJ1-3; D perhaps matches TRBD1 (5 bases). This CDR3 region has 15 residues. Germline assignment: CDR1 LGHDT and CDR2 YNNKEL (reference sequence). Trimming pared 0 bases from V and 8 bases from J, leaving 14 bases between. The CDR3 DNA sequence: TGTGCCAGCAGCCAAGATGCAGTCAGGGCTCACACCATATATTTT. Translation gives CASSQDAVRAHTIYF.

The J gene is TRBJ1-4, the V gene TRBV7-2, with 9 bases lining up with TRBD1. CDR3 size: 14 residues. V lost 6 bases and J lost 14; bases outside the gene matches: 13. Germline V gene data show CDR1 as SGHTA and CDR2 as FQGNSA. The CDR3 is CASRATFLGQGLFF. The CDR3 region has the DNA TGTGCCAGCAGGGCTACCTTCCTGGGACAGGGCCTGTTTTTT.

This chain links TRBV12-3 or TRBV12-4 with TRBJ2-5, with no clear D. The length of the CDR3 is 12 residues. Trimming took off 6 bases at V and 5 bases at J, with 10 bases between the two ends. Here the CDR3 DNA reads TGTGCCAGCAGCGGCCGAAGCGAGACCCAGTACTTC. It encodes CASSGRSETQYF.

This clonotype turned up a few times. The chain has TRBV12-3 or TRBV12-4 and TRBJ2-7; D is unclear. This CDR3 has 13 amino acids. Deletions cut 6 bases from V and 1 base from J, with 10 bases between. CDR3 DNA: TGTGCCAGCAGGCTTGCTGGGTCCTACGAGCAGTACTTC. Its protein product is CASRLAGSYEQYF.

This clonotype turned up a few times. The gene calls are TRBV6-2 or TRBV6-3 and TRBJ1-2, with 11 nucleotides matching TRBD1. Germline V gene data show CDR1 as MNHEY and CDR2 as SVGEGT. Unmatched junction bases numbered 9, after V lost 5 bases and J lost 4 bases. The CDR3 contains 16 residues. This CDR3 is CASSNAGTGGIYGYTF. The CDR3 DNA follows: TGTGCCAGCAGTAACGCTGGGACAGGGGGAATCTATGGCTACACCTTC.

With regard to this clonotype: Compared with germline, one end of the junction differs, possibly owing to a read error. J is TRBJ2-3 and V is TRBV6-6; the D gene is possibly TRBD1 (6 bases). The CDR3 covers 15 residues. Looked up from germline, CDR1 is MNHNY and CDR2 is SVGAGI (reference sequence). The CDR3 coding sequence is TGTGCCAGCAGTTATAGGACAGCTAGCACAAATACGCAGTATTTT. Encoded protein: CASSYRTASTNTQYF.

The CDR3 coding sequence is TGTGCCACCAGCGCCCTGCCGCGGGAGGTAGGGGGTGAGCAGTTCTTC. Protein: CATSALPREVGGEQFF. The rearrangement links TRBV15 to TRBJ2-1, with 8 bases identical to TRBD2. Per the germline V gene, CDR1 is LNHNV and CDR2 is YYDKDF (reference sequence). The CDR3 runs 16 residues. J lost 9 bases, V lost 5 bases, and 15 bases had no gene match. Full variable domain (rest looked up from reference TRBV15 and TRBJ2-1): DAMVIQNPRYQVTQFGKPVTLSCSQTLNHNVMYWYQQKSSQAPKLLFHYYDKDFNNEADTPDNFQSRRPNTSFCFLDIRSPGLGDTAMYLCATSALPREVGGEQFFGPGTRLTVL.

There are a few counts of this clonotype. The chain uses TRBV4-1 and TRBJ2-1; 9 bases line up with TRBD2. CDR3 length equals 17 residues. With V trimmed by 0 bases and J by 4 bases, 7 bases remained unmatched. Germline values: CDR1 MGHRA, CDR2 YSYEKL. CDR3 DNA: TGCGCCAGCAGCCAAGACCTTCGACTAGCGGTATACAATGAGCAGTTCTTC. Its translation: CASSQDLRLAVYNEQFF.

The chain recombines TRBV10-1 with TRBJ2-1; D gene uncertain. The germline V gene encodes CDR1 WNHNN and CDR2 SYGVQD (reference sequence). V was pared by 3 bases and J by 5 bases, with 5 bases between. The CDR3 extends over 12 amino acids. The CDR3 reads CASSDIDNEQFF. The DNA for the CDR3 is TGCGCCAGCAGTGATATCGACAATGAGCAGTTCTTC.

The V gene is TRBV9, the J gene TRBJ2-1; 8 bases match TRBD2. The J segment lost 6 bases and the V segment lost 3 bases, leaving 11 bases of the junction unmatched. CDR3 length: 16 amino acids. Germline-derived CDR1 and CDR2 are SGDLS and YYNGEE. The CDR3 protein is CASSALAGFLSNEQFF. In nucleotides, the CDR3 is TGTGCCAGCAGCGCTTTAGCGGGATTTTTGAGCAATGAGCAGTTCTTC.